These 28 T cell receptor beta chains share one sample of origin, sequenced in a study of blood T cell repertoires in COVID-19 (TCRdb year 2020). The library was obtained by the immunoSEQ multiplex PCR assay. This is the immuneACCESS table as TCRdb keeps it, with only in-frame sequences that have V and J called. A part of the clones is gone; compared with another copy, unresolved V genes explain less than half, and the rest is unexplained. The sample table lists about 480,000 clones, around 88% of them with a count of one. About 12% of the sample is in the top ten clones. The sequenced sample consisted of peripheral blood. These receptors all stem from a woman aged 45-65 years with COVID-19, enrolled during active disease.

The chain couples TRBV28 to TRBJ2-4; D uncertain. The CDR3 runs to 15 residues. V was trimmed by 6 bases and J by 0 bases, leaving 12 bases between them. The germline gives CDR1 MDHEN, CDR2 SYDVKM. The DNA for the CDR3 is TGTGCCAGCAGCGAACGACTGATAGCCAAAAACATTCAGTACTTC. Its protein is CASSERLIAKNIQYF.

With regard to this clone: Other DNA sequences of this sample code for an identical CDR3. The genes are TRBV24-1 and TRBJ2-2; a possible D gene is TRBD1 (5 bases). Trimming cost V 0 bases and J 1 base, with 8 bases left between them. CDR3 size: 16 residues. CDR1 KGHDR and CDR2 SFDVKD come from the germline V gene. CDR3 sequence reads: CATSDLQGRNTGELFF. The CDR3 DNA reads TGTGCCACCAGTGATTTGCAGGGCAGGAACACCGGGGAGCTGTTTTTT.

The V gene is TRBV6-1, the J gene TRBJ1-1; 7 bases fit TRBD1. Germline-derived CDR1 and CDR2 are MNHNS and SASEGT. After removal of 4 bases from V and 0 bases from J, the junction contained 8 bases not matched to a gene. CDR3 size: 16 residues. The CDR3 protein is CASSAPGTAMNTEAFF. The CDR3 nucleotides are TGTGCCAGCAGTGCCCCCGGGACAGCGATGAACACTGAAGCTTTCTTT.

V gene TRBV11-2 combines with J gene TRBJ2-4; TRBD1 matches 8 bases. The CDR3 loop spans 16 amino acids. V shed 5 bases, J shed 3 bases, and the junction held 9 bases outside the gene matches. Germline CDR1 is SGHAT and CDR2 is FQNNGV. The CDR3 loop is CASSIYRGSNKNIQYF. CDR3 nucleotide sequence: TGTGCCAGCAGCATTTACAGGGGGTCTAACAAAAACATTCAGTACTTC.

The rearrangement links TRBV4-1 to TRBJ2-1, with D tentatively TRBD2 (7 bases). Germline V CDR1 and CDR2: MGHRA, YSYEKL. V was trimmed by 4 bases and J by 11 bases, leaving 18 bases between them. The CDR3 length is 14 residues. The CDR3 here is CASSPPGGSTKQFF. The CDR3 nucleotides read TGCGCCAGCAGCCCCCCGGGGGGCTCCACTAAGCAGTTCTTC.

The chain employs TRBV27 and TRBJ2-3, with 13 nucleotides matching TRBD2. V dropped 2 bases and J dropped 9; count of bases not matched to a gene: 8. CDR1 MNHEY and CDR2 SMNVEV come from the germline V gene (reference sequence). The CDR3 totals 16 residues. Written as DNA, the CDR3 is TGTGCCAGCAGTTTAGGGGTCCCGGGACTAGCGGGGACGCAGTATTTT. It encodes CASSLGVPGLAGTQYF.

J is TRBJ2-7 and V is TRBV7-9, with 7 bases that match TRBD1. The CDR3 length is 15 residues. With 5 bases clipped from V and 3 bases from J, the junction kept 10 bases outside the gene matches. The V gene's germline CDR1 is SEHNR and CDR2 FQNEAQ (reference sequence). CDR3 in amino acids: CASSATGAVGYEQYF. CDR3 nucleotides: TGTGCCAGCAGCGCTACAGGGGCGGTAGGCTACGAGCAGTACTTC. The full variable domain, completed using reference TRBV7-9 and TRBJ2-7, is DTGVSQNPRHKITKRGQNVTFRCDPISEHNRLYWYRQTLGQGPEFLTYFQNEAQLEKSRLLSDRFSAERPKGSFSTLEIQRTEQGDSAMYLCASSATGAVGYEQYFGPGTRLTVT.

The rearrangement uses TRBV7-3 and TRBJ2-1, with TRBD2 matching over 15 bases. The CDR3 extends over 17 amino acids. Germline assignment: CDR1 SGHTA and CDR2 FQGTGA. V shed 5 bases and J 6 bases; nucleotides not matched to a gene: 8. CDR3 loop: CASSPWTSGGASNEQFF. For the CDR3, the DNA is TGTGCCAGCAGCCCGTGGACTAGCGGGGGGGCCTCCAATGAGCAGTTCTTC. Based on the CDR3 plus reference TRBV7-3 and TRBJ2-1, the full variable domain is GAGVSQTPSNKVTEKGKYVELRCDPISGHTALYWYRQSLGQGPEFLIYFQGTGAADDSGLPNDRFFAVRPEGSVSTLKIQRTERGDSAVYLCASSPWTSGGASNEQFFGPGTRLTVL.

As DNA, the CDR3 is TGCGCCAGCAGCTTGGGGGGGACAGATGCCTACGAGCAGTACTTC. Its protein product is CASSLGGTDAYEQYF. V usage is TRBV5-1 and J usage is TRBJ2-7; 7 bases map to TRBD1. The CDR3 is 15 residues long. V gave up 0 bases and J gave up 2 bases; unmatched junction bases: 5. Germline CDR1 and CDR2: SGHRS and YFSETQ. Combining the CDR3 with reference TRBV5-1 and TRBJ2-7 gives the whole variable domain KAGVTQTPRYLIKTRGQQVTLSCSPISGHRSVSWYQQTPGQGLQFLFEYFSETQRNKGNFPGRFSGRQFSNSRSEMNVSTLELGDSALYLCASSLGGTDAYEQYFGPGTRLTVT.

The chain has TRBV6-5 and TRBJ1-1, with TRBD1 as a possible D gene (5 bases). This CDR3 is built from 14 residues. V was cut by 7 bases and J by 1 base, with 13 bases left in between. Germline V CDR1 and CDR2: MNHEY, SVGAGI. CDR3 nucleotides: TGTGCCAGCACAGGGTACCATCGGAACACTGAAGCTTTCTTT. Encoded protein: CASTGYHRNTEAFF.

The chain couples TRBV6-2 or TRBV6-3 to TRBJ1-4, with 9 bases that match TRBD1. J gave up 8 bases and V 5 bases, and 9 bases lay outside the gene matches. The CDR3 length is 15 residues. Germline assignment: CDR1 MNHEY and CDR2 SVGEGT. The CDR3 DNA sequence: TGTGCCAGCAGTCCCGGGACAGGGAAGGAAGAAAAACTGTTTTTT. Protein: CASSPGTGKEEKLFF.

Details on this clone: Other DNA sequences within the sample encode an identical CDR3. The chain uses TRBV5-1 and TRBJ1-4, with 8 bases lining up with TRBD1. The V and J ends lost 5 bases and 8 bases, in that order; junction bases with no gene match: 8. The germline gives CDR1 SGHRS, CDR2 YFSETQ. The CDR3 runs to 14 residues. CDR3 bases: TGCGCCAGCAGTCTCGGACAGGGAGTCGAAAAACTGTTTTTT. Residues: CASSLGQGVEKLFF.

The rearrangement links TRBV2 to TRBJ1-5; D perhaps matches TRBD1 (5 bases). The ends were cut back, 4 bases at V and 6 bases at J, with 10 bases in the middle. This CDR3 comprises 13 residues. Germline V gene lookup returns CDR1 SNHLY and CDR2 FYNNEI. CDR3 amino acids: CASSAGEGQPQHF. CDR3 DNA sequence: TGTGCCAGCAGTGCGGGGGAGGGTCAGCCCCAGCATTTT. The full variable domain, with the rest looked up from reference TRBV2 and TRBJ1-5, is EPEVTQTPSHQVTQMGQEVILRCVPISNHLYFYWYRQILGQKVEFLVSFYNNEISEKSEIFDDQFSVERPDGSNFTLKIRSTKLEDSAMYFCASSAGEGQPQHFGDGTRLSIL.

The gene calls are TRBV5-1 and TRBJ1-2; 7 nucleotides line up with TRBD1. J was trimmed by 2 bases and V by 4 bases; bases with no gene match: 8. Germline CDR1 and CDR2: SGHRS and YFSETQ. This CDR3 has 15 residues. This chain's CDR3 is CASSIGQVRNYGYTF. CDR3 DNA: TGCGCCAGCAGCATTGGACAGGTAAGGAACTATGGCTACACCTTC.

The DNA for the CDR3 is TGTGCCAGCAGCCCGGGACAGGGGATCTACAATGAGCAGTTCTTC. Residues: CASSPGQGIYNEQFF. The chain employs TRBV7-9 and TRBJ2-1; 10 bases line up with TRBD1. This CDR3 is built from 15 residues. Germline V CDR1 and CDR2: SEHNR, FQNEAQ (reference sequence). V shed 5 bases and J 3 bases; nucleotides not matched to a gene: 4.

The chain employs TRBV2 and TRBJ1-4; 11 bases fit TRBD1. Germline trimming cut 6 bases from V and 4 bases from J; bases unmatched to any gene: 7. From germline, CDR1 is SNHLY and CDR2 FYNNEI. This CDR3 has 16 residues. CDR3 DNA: TGTGCCAGCAGGGGGGGACAGGGGGTCCTTAATGAAAAACTGTTTTTT. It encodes CASRGGQGVLNEKLFF.

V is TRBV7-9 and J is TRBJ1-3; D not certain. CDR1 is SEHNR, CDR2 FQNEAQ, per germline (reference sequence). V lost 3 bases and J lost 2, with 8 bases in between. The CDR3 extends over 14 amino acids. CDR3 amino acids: CASSFVAAGNTIYF. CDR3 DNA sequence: TGTGCCAGCAGCTTCGTGGCGGCTGGAAACACCATATATTTT.

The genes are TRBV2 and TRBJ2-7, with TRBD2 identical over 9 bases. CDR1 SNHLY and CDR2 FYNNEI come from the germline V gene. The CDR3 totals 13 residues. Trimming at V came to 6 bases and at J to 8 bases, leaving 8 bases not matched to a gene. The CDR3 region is CASRTTGLAKQYF. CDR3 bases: TGTGCCAGCAGAACCACGGGACTAGCCAAGCAGTACTTC.

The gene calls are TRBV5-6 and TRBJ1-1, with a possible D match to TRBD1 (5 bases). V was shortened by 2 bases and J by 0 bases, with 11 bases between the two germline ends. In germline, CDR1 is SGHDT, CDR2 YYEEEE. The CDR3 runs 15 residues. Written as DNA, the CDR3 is TGTGCCAGCAGCTTACCCGCGACAGTGAACACTGAAGCTTTCTTT. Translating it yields CASSLPATVNTEAFF. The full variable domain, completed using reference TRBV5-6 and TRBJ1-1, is DAGVTQSPTHLIKTRGQQVTLRCSPKSGHDTVSWYQQALGQGPQFIFQYYEEEERQRGNFPDRFSGHQFPNYSSELNVNALLLGDSALYLCASSLPATVNTEAFFGQGTRLTVV.

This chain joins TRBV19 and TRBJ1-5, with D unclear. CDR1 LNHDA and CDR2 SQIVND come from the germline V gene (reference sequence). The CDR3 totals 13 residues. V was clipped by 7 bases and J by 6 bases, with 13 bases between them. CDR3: CASTSGTAQPQHF. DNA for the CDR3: TGTGCCAGTACGTCAGGAACGGCTCAGCCCCAGCATTTT.

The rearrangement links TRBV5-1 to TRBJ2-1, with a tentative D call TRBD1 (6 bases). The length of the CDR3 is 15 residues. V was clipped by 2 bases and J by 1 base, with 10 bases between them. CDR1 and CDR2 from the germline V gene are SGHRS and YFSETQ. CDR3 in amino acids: CASSFGRGSYNEQFF. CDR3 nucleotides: TGCGCCAGCAGCTTCGGCAGGGGTTCCTACAATGAGCAGTTCTTC.

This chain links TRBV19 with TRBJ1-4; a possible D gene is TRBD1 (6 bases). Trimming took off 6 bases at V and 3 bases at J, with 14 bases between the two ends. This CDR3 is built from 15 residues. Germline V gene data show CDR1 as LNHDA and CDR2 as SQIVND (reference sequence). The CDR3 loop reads CASSPTGSSNEKLFF. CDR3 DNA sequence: TGTGCCAGTAGCCCGACAGGTTCATCTAATGAAAAACTGTTTTTT.

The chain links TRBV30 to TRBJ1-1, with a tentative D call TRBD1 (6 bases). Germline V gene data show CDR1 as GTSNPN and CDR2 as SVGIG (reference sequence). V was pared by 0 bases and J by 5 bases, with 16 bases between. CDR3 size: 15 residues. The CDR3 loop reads CAWSVRAGAFTEAFF. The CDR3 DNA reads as TGTGCCTGGAGTGTACGGGCAGGGGCCTTTACTGAAGCTTTCTTT.

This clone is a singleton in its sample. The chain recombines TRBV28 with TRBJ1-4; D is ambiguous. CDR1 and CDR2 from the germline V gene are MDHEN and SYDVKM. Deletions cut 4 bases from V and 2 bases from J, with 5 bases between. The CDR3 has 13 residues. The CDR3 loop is CASSSPTNEKLFF. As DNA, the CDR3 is TGTGCCAGCAGTTCCCCTACTAATGAAAAACTGTTTTTT.

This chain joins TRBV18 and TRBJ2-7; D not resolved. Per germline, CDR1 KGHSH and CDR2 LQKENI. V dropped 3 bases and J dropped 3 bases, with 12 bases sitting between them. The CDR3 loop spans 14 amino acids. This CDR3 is CASSPSATNYEQYF. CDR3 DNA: TGTGCCAGCTCACCCTCGGCAACTAACTACGAGCAGTACTTC.

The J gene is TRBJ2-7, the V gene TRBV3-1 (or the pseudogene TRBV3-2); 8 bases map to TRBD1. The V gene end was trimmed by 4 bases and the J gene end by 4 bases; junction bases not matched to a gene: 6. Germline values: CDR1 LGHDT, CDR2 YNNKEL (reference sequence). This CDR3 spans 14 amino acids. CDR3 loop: CASSPLDRAYEQYF. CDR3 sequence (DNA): TGTGCCAGCAGCCCCTTGGACAGGGCGTACGAGCAGTACTTC.

CDR3 sequence: CASSHLTGGSEQYF. In DNA, the CDR3 is TGTGCCAGCAGCCACTTAACAGGGGGGAGCGAGCAGTACTTC. J is TRBJ2-7 and V is TRBV14, with 8 positions matching TRBD1. From germline, CDR1 is SGHDN and CDR2 FVKESK. Losses at the gene ends were 3 bases for V and 6 bases for J; bases not matched to a gene: 7. The CDR3 has 14 residues.

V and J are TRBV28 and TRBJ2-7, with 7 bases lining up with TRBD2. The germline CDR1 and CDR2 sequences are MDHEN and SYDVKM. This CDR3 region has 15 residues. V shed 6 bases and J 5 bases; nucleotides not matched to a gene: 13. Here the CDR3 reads CASSFPGRATHEQYF. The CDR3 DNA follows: TGTGCCAGCAGCTTCCCGGGGAGGGCAACCCACGAGCAGTACTTC. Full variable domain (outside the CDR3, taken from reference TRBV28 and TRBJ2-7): DVKVTQSSRYLVKRTGEKVFLECVQDMDHENMFWYRQDPGLGLRLIYFSYDVKMKEKGDIPEGYSVSREKKERFSLILESASTNQTSMYLCASSFPGRATHEQYFGPGTRLTVT.